The 22 T cell receptor beta chains in this list originate from one sample, sequenced in a study of cytomegalovirus exposure and HLA in healthy donors. Primers for the PCR totalled 60 Vbeta and 13 Jbeta. Sequencing used immunoSEQ multiplex PCR; TCRdb keeps in-frame clones, though not all of them. The table lists tens of thousands of clones, approximately 80% of them singletons. Input material: PBMCs. These receptors were taken from a woman aged 50 to 65 in good health and CMV-seropositive.

This clone has a single count. The chain carries TRBV7-2 and TRBJ2-3; D might be TRBD2 (5 bases). The CDR3 sequence is 14 residues long. Germline loops: CDR1 SGHTA, CDR2 FQGNSA. The CDR3: CATRTFPSTDTQYF. The CDR3 nucleotides read TGTGCAACGCGGACTTTTCCGAGCACAGATACGCAGTATTTT.

The chain uses TRBV2 and TRBJ1-1; 9 nucleotides match TRBD1. Trimming removed 6 bases from V and 2 bases from J; junction bases left unmatched: 4. The CDR3 is made up of 14 amino acids. Germline V lookup: CDR1 SNHLY, CDR2 FYNNEI. The DNA of the CDR3 is TGTGCCAGCAGGGGACAGGGAACTAACACTGAAGCTTTCTTT. It codes for CASRGQGTNTEAFF.

On this clone itself: Other nucleotide sequences in the sample specify the same CDR3. The rearrangement links TRBV7-2 to TRBJ2-7; 9 nucleotides agree with TRBD1. The CDR3 sequence is 15 residues long. J was trimmed by 1 base and V by 1 base; bases with no gene match: 2. Looked up from germline, CDR1 is SGHTA and CDR2 is FQGNSA. Here the CDR3 DNA reads TGTGCCAGCAGCTTAGGAGGGACAGGGTCCTACGAGCAGTACGTC. Amino acids: CASSLGGTGSYEQYV.

Written as DNA, the CDR3 is TGTGCCAGCAGCGTAGGACAGGGCGAAGAGACCCAGTACTTC. It specifies CASSVGQGEETQYF. The chain combines TRBV9 with TRBJ2-5; 7 bases match TRBD1. The CDR3 has 14 residues. CDR1 is SGDLS, CDR2 YYNGEE, per germline. J was trimmed by 3 bases and V by 0 bases; bases with no gene match: 2.

The rearrangement links TRBV7-9 to TRBJ2-3; D remains unclear. There are 14 residues in the CDR3. Germline V gives CDR1 SEHNR, CDR2 FQNEAQ (reference sequence). The V and J ends lost 7 bases and 3 bases respectively, with 14 bases between them. This chain's CDR3 is CASIYHGKTDTQYF. CDR3 nucleotides: TGTGCCAGCATCTATCACGGTAAAACAGATACGCAGTATTTT.

The chain links TRBV4-2 to TRBJ1-1, with D maybe TRBD1 (6 bases). This CDR3 spans 16 amino acids. Deletions cut 1 base from V and 0 bases from J, with 12 bases between. Germline loops: CDR1 LGHNA, CDR2 YNFKEQ. CDR3 amino acids: CASSQGGGSLNTEAFF. As DNA, the CDR3 is TGTGCCAGCAGCCAAGGGGGGGGCAGCCTGAACACTGAAGCTTTCTTT.

The chain has TRBV5-5 and TRBJ2-7; TRBD1 agrees at 12 bases. The trim removed 5 bases at V and 7 bases at J, leaving 10 bases unmatched. The CDR3 is made up of 15 amino acids. CDR1 and CDR2 from the germline V gene are SGHKS and YYEKEE (reference sequence). CDR3 sequence: CASSFGDRGRREQYF. The CDR3 DNA is TGTGCCAGCAGTTTTGGGGACAGGGGGCGAAGGGAGCAGTACTTC.

This rearrangement joins TRBV21-1 to TRBJ2-7; the table assigns TRBD2, which was not confirmed against the DNA. TRBV21-1 is recorded as a pseudogene. The CDR3 sequence is 15 residues long. The CDR3 sequence: CASSKGGGKSHEQYV. CDR3 nucleotides: TGTGCCAGCAGCAAAGGGGGGGGGAAGAGCCACGAGCAGTACGTC.

The chain combines TRBV5-1 with TRBJ2-5; 7 nucleotides align to TRBD1. V shed 3 bases, J shed 4 bases, and the junction held 9 bases outside the gene matches. Per germline, CDR1 SGHRS and CDR2 YFSETQ. The CDR3 is made up of 15 amino acids. The DNA for the CDR3 is TGCGCCAGCAGCTGGGGGACAGTTAAGGGAGAGACCCAGTACTTC. It codes for CASSWGTVKGETQYF.

The chain combines TRBV2 with TRBJ1-2; TRBD1 agrees at 9 bases. The CDR3 is made up of 15 amino acids. The V segment lost 8 bases and the J segment 6 bases; nucleotides outside the gene matches: 13. CDR1 and CDR2 (germline): SNHLY, FYNNEI. CDR3 loop: CASYYPGTGSDGYTF. The CDR3 coding sequence is TGTGCCAGCTATTATCCCGGGACAGGGAGCGATGGCTACACCTTC.

The chain recombines TRBV10-1 with TRBJ1-5; a weak D match, TRBD1 (5 bases). This CDR3 contains 12 residues. CDR1 and CDR2 (germline): WNHNN, SYGVQD (reference sequence). Trimming left V 6 bases short and J 7 bases short, with 10 bases between. The CDR3 DNA follows: TGCGCCAGCAGCGCAGGGAACCAGCCCCAGCATTTT. Its protein is CASSAGNQPQHF.

This chain joins TRBV19 and TRBJ2-1, with 7 bases that match TRBD2. Trimming at V came to 1 base and at J to 5 bases, leaving 11 bases not matched to a gene. This CDR3 has 17 amino acids. Germline assignment: CDR1 LNHDA and CDR2 SQIVND (reference sequence). The CDR3 coding sequence is TGTGCCAGTAGTATAGGGTCGGTGTGGACTAGAGACAATGAGCAGTTCTTC. The encoded protein is CASSIGSVWTRDNEQFF.

The CDR3 DNA reads TGTGCCAGCAGCCTCTGGCCGAACACTGAAGCTTTCTTT. It is translated as CASSLWPNTEAFF. The rearrangement joins TRBV27 to TRBJ1-1; D ambiguous. The CDR3 length is 13 residues. Germline CDR1 is MNHEY and CDR2 is SMNVEV (reference sequence). V was pared by 6 bases and J by 1 base, with 9 bases between.

The chain links TRBV18 to TRBJ2-1; D perhaps matches TRBD1 (5 bases). The CDR3 contains 17 residues. Germline loops: CDR1 KGHSH, CDR2 LQKENI. Trimming pared 0 bases from V and 4 bases from J, leaving 16 bases between. The CDR3 sequence is CASSPPRTQETYNEQFF. The CDR3, as DNA: TGTGCCAGCTCACCACCCCGGACACAAGAGACGTACAATGAGCAGTTCTTC. The variable domain in full, with the rest retrieved from reference TRBV18 and TRBJ2-1, is NAGVMQNPRHLVRRRGQEARLRCSPMKGHSHVYWYRQLPEEGLKFMVYLQKENIIDESGMPKERFSAEFPKEGPSILRIQQVVRGDSAAYFCASSPPRTQETYNEQFFGPGTRLTVL.

This clone came up once. This chain joins TRBV27 and TRBJ2-3; D is perhaps TRBD2 (5 bases). V dropped 6 bases and J dropped 2 bases, with 15 bases sitting between them. The germline gives CDR1 MNHEY, CDR2 SMNVEV (reference sequence). This CDR3 contains 15 residues. The CDR3 DNA reads TGTGCCAGCAGGTTGGGCCCCGGACTCACAGATACGCAGTATTTT. Its protein product is CASRLGPGLTDTQYF.

This rearrangement joins TRBV12-2 to TRBJ2-5; TRBD2 is the table's D call and was not checked against the DNA. TRBV12-2 is noted as a pseudogene. The CDR3 spans 15 residues. Here the CDR3 reads CASRSEWRDQETQYF. In DNA, the CDR3 is TGTGCAAGTCGCAGCGAGTGGCGGGACCAAGAGACCCAGTACTTC.

The chain recombines TRBV6-5 with TRBJ2-7, with 13 bases that match TRBD2. The V gene's germline CDR1 is MNHEY and CDR2 SVGAGI. This CDR3 contains 15 residues. Trimming took 4 bases from V and 7 from J; bases not matched to a gene: 7. The CDR3 DNA is TGTGCCAGCAGTTCTTCACTAGCGGGGGGGTATGAGCAGTACTTC. Translating it yields CASSSSLAGGYEQYF.

This sequence joins TRBV9 and TRBJ2-5, with 7 bases fitting TRBD1. CDR3 length: 15 residues. CDR1 and CDR2 (germline): SGDLS, YYNGEE. V shed 0 bases and J 5 bases; nucleotides not matched to a gene: 7. The CDR3 here is CASSVGQTGKETQYF. In DNA form, the CDR3 reads TGTGCCAGCAGCGTAGGTCAGACAGGGAAGGAGACCCAGTACTTC.

CDR3: CASSPYTGDTEAFF. The DNA for the CDR3 is TGTGCCAGCTCACCATATACAGGGGACACTGAAGCTTTCTTT. This rearrangement joins TRBV18 to TRBJ1-1; TRBD1 matches 7 bases. CDR1 and CDR2 from the germline V gene are KGHSH and LQKENI. Germline trimming cut 2 bases from V and 3 bases from J; bases unmatched to any gene: 3. This CDR3 is 14 amino acids long.

The J gene is TRBJ1-5, the V gene TRBV4-1; 7 bases align to TRBD1. The ends lost 10 bases at V and 0 bases at J; junction bases unmatched: 6. The CDR3 is made up of 14 amino acids. Germline V gene sequence: CDR1 MGHRA, CDR2 YSYEKL. This CDR3 reads CATSDRLSNQPQHF. In DNA form, the CDR3 reads TGCGCCACATCGGACAGGCTTAGCAATCAGCCCCAGCATTTT.

The V gene is TRBV7-3, the J gene TRBJ1-3; D is uncertain. There are 14 residues in the CDR3. V lost 3 bases and J lost 0, with 6 bases in between. CDR1 is SGHTA, CDR2 FQGTGA, per germline. CDR3 amino acids: CASSLSNSGNTIYF. In DNA form, the CDR3 reads TGTGCCAGCAGCTTGTCTAACTCTGGAAACACCATATATTTT.

The rearrangement links TRBV7-6 to TRBJ1-1, with TRBD1 matching over 8 bases. Germline CDR1 and CDR2: SGHVS and FNYEAQ. This CDR3 is built from 17 residues. Trimming cost V 1 base and J 1 base; bases outside gene matches: 8. The CDR3 DNA reads as TGTGCCAGCAGCTTAGTTCTTATTGGGACAGGGAACACTGAAGCTTTCTTT. Encoded protein: CASSLVLIGTGNTEAFF.